The clone carrying this T cell receptor (beta chain) came up many times. Its specificity is unknown. Patients were excluded for uncontrolled infection, other autoimmune disease, pregnancy or lactation. Diagnoses were established using clinical symptoms, serum thyroxine and TRAb, thyroid ultrasound and orbital computed tomography. The data stem from a study of T cells in Graves' hyperthyroidism and ophthalmopathy. Study-wide findings and caveats: Most clonotypes expanded in the thyroid (above 0.001) were also present in blood. Separation of ophthalmopathy from stable hyperthyroidism was achieved by a 13 V-J model.

This CDR3 region has 11 residues. Trimming removed 5 bases from V and 5 bases from J, with 6 bases in between. Germline V gives CDR1 MNHNY, CDR2 SVGAGI (reference sequence). TCR beta CDR3 regions were amplified from RNA. TCR CDR3 regions were first amplified by RT-PCR with HTBI primers. TCRdb analysed the multiplex PCR reads with MiXCR anew, one entry per CDR3 protein. The data hold approximately 700,000 distinct CDR3 sequences, with roughly 46% observed a single time. The sequenced material came from peripheral blood or thyroid tissue (not recorded which). The J gene is TRBJ1-2, the V gene TRBV6-6; D ambiguous. The TCR sequence derives from an adult man with Graves' disease, either hyperthyroidism or ophthalmopathy (not recorded which). The CDR3 loop reads CASSDNYGYTF. The CDR3 bases are TGTGCCAGCAGTGACAATTATGGCTACACCTTC.